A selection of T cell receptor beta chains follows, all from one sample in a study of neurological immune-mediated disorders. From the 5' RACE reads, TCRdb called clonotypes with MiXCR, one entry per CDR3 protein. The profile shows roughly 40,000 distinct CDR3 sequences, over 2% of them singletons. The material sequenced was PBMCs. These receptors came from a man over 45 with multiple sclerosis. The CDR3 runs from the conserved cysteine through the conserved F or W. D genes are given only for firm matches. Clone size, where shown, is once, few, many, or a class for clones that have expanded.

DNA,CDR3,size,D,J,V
TGCAGTGCTGGGACAGGGGTAAGCAATCAGCCCCAGCATTTT,CSAGTGVSNQPQHF,many,TRBD1,TRBJ1-5,TRBV20-1
TGCGCCAGCAGCCAAGAGGTTGCTGGGGCCAACGTCCTGACTTTC,CASSQEVAGANVLTF,many,NA,TRBJ2-6,TRBV4-3
TGTGCCAGCAGCTTGCTCACTAAACAAGAGACCCAGTACTTC,CASSLLTKQETQYF,many,NA,TRBJ2-5,TRBV7-2
TGCGCCAGCAGCCCTTCGAGGCGTCTGGGACAGATCAACAATGAGCAGTTCTTC,CASSPSRRLGQINNEQFF,many,TRBD1,TRBJ2-1,TRBV4-1
TGTGCCAGCATAATCCGGCGCGAGCAGTACTTC,CASIIRREQYF,many,NA,TRBJ2-7,TRBV27
TGTGCCAGCAGCGAGGGGGGCCTAGCGGGGGCTCAAGAGACCCAGTACTTC,CASSEGGLAGAQETQYF,many,TRBD2,TRBJ2-5,TRBV9
TGTGCCAGCAGCGTTTCGGGATCGAACACTGAAGCTTTCTTT,CASSVSGSNTEAFF,many,NA,TRBJ1-1,TRBV9
TGTGCCACCAGTGGTTCCACTTACGAGCAGTACTTC,CATSGSTYEQYF,many,NA,TRBJ2-7,TRBV24-1
TGCGCCAGCAGTGAGTCGAGTCAGCCTTACTACGAGCAGTACTTC,CASSESSQPYYEQYF,few,NA,TRBJ2-7,TRBV10-2
TGTGCCAGCGAGTTGGGGACAGTCAATTCACCCCTCAACTTT,CASELGTVNSPLNF,many,TRBD1,TRBJ1-6,TRBV7-9
TGTGCCAGCAGTCCCCCGGCGCGACCCTACAATGAGCAGTTCTTC,CASSPPARPYNEQFF,many,NA,TRBJ2-1,TRBV6-2/TRBV6-3
TGCGCCAGCAGCTTCGGCTCCTATAATTCACCCCTCCACTTT,CASSFGSYNSPLHF,many,NA,TRBJ1-6,TRBV5-1
TGTGCCAGCAGCTTAGTTTTCGGCGGTCGGTTCCCTCGCACAGATACGCAGTATTTT,CASSLVFGGRFPRTDTQYF,many,NA,TRBJ2-3,TRBV7-6
TGCGCCAGCAGCTCCACCCGGGACTCCTACGAGCAGTACTTC,CASSSTRDSYEQYF,many,NA,TRBJ2-7,TRBV5-1
TGTGCCAGCACCCTGAAAACGAACACTGAAGCTTTCTTT,CASTLKTNTEAFF,many,NA,TRBJ1-1,TRBV12-3/TRBV12-4
TGTGCCAGCAGTCCTCAGACTAGCGGGAGACATGAGCAGTTCTTC,CASSPQTSGRHEQFF,NA,TRBD2,TRBJ2-1,TRBV28
TGTGCCAGCAGCTTAGGAGGGGGTGGGGAGACCCAGTACTTC,CASSLGGGGETQYF,many,NA,TRBJ2-5,TRBV7-2
TGCGCCAGCAGCTTGGTGAGTCGCAGGGACGAGCAGTACTTC,CASSLVSRRDEQYF,few,NA,TRBJ2-7,TRBV5-1
TGTGCCAGCAGTTTCCGTAGGACAGGGGACGAGCAGTACTTC,CASSFRRTGDEQYF,few,TRBD1,TRBJ2-7,TRBV7-6
TGTGCCACGGGAAACTCGGACAGACGTTTTTTCAATCAGCCCCAGAATTTT,CATGNSDRRFFNQPQNF,many,NA,TRBJ1-5,TRBV24-1
TGCAGTGCTACCGTAGCGTCGGAAAACAATGAGCAGTTCTTC,CSATVASENNEQFF,many,NA,TRBJ2-1,TRBV20-1
TGCAGTGCTAGAGAGGAGGTCGGAGGGCATGGAGATACGCAGTATTTT,CSAREEVGGHGDTQYF,many,NA,TRBJ2-3,TRBV20-1
TGTGCCAGCAGCTTAGCCGGGCCTGGAAACACCATATATTTT,CASSLAGPGNTIYF,many,NA,TRBJ1-3,TRBV7-9
TGTGCCAGCAGTGTTGCGGATACGCAGTATTTT,CASSVADTQYF,many,NA,TRBJ2-3,TRBV2
TGCGCCAGCAGCTTGAGGGAGGCCGGGGAGCTGTTTTTT,CASSLREAGELFF,many,NA,TRBJ2-2,TRBV5-1
TGCGCCAGCAGCCAAGATCCCGCAGATACGCAGTATTTT,CASSQDPADTQYF,many,NA,TRBJ2-3,TRBV4-1
TGTGCCAGCAGTTCGGGACGGGACATATCCTACGAGCAGTACTTC,CASSSGRDISYEQYF,many,NA,TRBJ2-7,TRBV27
TGCGCCAGCAGCCTGGGGGAAATCAATCAGCCCCAGCATTTT,CASSLGEINQPQHF,many,NA,TRBJ1-5,TRBV5-1
TGCAGTGCTAGAGTGGGGTTTGGTGGGGATCAGCCCCAGAATTTT,CSARVGFGGDQPQNF,many,NA,TRBJ1-5,TRBV20-1
TGTGCCAGCAGCCAAACACAGGGTGGCTACACCTTC,CASSQTQGGYTF,many,NA,TRBJ1-2,TRBV7-9
TGTGCCAGCAGTGAATACCTGGGGGTTGAGACCCAGTACTTC,CASSEYLGVETQYF,few,NA,TRBJ2-5,TRBV25-1
TGTGCCAGCAGCTTAGGTTCCGGATTTGTCGAGCAGTACTTC,CASSLGSGFVEQYF,many,NA,TRBJ2-7,TRBV7-8
TGTGCCAGCAGTTTGGTAGCAGGGGGGAACACAGATACGCAGTATTTT,CASSLVAGGNTDTQYF,many,NA,TRBJ2-3,TRBV12-3/TRBV12-4
TGCGCCAGCAGGAGGAGCCTTAGCTCCTACGAGCAGTACTTC,CASRRSLSSYEQYF,many,NA,TRBJ2-7,TRBV4-1
TGTGCCAGCAGTTTAAGCATCTCAGGGGAGCAGTACTTC,CASSLSISGEQYF,many,NA,TRBJ2-7,TRBV12-3/TRBV12-4
TGTGCCAGCAGTCTAACCTCCCCAGCGGGTTCCTACAATGAGCAGTTCTTC,CASSLTSPAGSYNEQFF,many,NA,TRBJ2-1,TRBV12-3/TRBV12-4
TGTGCCAGCAACTCCCCCTCTTCGCCCGGAGCGCAGTATTTT,CASNSPSSPGAQYF,many,NA,TRBJ2-3,TRBV7-2
TGCAGTGCCGGCCCCCGGGACTGGGGGCAGCCCCAGCATTTT,CSAGPRDWGQPQHF,many,NA,TRBJ1-5,TRBV20-1
TGTGCCAGCAGCCCAGGACCGGGAGAGCAGTTCTTC,CASSPGPGEQFF,many,NA,TRBJ2-1,TRBV12-3/TRBV12-4
TGTGCCACCCGACTCAGCCAAGAGACCCAGTACTTC,CATRLSQETQYF,many,NA,TRBJ2-5,TRBV28
TGTGCCAGCAGTGAACACAGGGCCTACGAGCAGTACTTC,CASSEHRAYEQYF,many,NA,TRBJ2-7,TRBV6-1
TGTGCCAGCAGTTACTCTCAGGGAAATTCACCCCTCCACTTT,CASSYSQGNSPLHF,many,NA,TRBJ1-6,TRBV6-5
TGTGCCAGCAGCCGACAGGGGAACGAGCAGTACTTC,CASSRQGNEQYF,many,TRBD1,TRBJ2-7,TRBV6-2/TRBV6-3
TGTGCCAGCAGCTCGATAGAAACTCAGCCCCAGAATTTT,CASSSIETQPQNF,many,NA,TRBJ1-5,TRBV7-8
TGTGCCAGCTCACCAACAGGGGTTGACGGCTACACCTTC,CASSPTGVDGYTF,many,TRBD1,TRBJ1-2,TRBV18
TGTGCCAGTAGTAATCTTCAGGGGACGGAGCCCCAGCATTTT,CASSNLQGTEPQHF,many,NA,TRBJ1-5,TRBV19
TGTGCCAGCAGCTTAGTGCAGGGGAACACTGAAGCTTTCTTT,CASSLVQGNTEAFF,many,NA,TRBJ1-1,TRBV7-2
TGTGCCAGCAGCCGGTCAGGGGAGAGTCGGAATTCACCCCTCAACTTT,CASSRSGESRNSPLNF,few,NA,TRBJ1-6,TRBV12-3/TRBV12-4
TGCGCCAGCAGCCCCCGGGCCGGGGAGCTGTTTTTT,CASSPRAGELFF,many,NA,TRBJ2-2,TRBV4-1
TGTGCCAGCAGGGGCGCGGGCACTGAAGCTTTCTTT,CASRGAGTEAFF,many,NA,TRBJ1-1,TRBV2
TGTGCCAGCTCACCACGGCTAGGGGGCGCGATTGGCTATGGCTACACCTTC,CASSPRLGGAIGYGYTF,few,TRBD1,TRBJ1-2,TRBV18
TGTGCCAGCAGGGGGACCATCAGCTCCTACGAGCAGTACTTC,CASRGTISSYEQYF,many,NA,TRBJ2-7,TRBV6-6
TGCGCCAGCAGCCAAGGGGACTTCCAAGAGACCCAGTACTTC,CASSQGDFQETQYF,many,NA,TRBJ2-5,TRBV4-1
TGTGCCAGTAGCTCCCCTAGCGGGGGGCTAGATACGCAGTATTTT,CASSSPSGGLDTQYF,NA,TRBD2,TRBJ2-3,TRBV7-2
TGTGCCAGCAGCTCCTTACCCACCTCCTACAATGAGCAGTTCTTC,CASSSLPTSYNEQFF,many,NA,TRBJ2-1,TRBV7-2
TGCGCCAGCAGCACAGCCGGGACAGGGAAAGAGACCCAGTACTTC,CASSTAGTGKETQYF,many,TRBD1,TRBJ2-5,TRBV5-1